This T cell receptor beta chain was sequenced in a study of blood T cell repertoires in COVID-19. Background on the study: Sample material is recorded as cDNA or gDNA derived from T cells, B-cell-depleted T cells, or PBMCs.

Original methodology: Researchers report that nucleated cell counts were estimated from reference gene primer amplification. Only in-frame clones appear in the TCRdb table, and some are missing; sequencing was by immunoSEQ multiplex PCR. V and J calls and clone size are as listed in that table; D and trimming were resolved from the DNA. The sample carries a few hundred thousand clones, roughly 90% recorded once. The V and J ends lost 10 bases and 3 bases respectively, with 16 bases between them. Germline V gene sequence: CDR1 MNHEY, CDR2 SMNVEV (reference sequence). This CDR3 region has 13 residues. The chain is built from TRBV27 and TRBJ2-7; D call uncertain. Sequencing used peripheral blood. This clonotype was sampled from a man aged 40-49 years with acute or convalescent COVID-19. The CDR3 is CATTPVGSYEQYF. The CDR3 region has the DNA TGTGCCACCACGCCGGTGGGCAGCTACGAGCAGTACTTC.